The next 11 T cell receptor beta chains were all read from a single sample in a study of T cells in Graves' hyperthyroidism and ophthalmopathy. It was RNA transcripts that yielded the amplified TCR beta CDR3 regions. Carried out on the TCR CDR3, a first-round RT-PCR used the HTBI primer set. Each CDR3 protein is one row after TCRdb ran MiXCR on the multiplex PCR reads. The sample includes more than 500,000 distinct CDR3 sequences, roughly 46% of them seen just once. Specimen: peripheral blood or thyroid tissue (not recorded which). These receptors were collected from an adult woman with Graves' disease, either hyperthyroidism or ophthalmopathy (not recorded which).

This clonotype showed up many times. The V call is TRBV6-5, the J call TRBJ1-1; D gene unclear. Trimming shortened V by 0 bases and J by 1 base, and 15 bases separated the two germline ends. Germline lookup yields CDR1 MNHEY and CDR2 SVGAGI. This CDR3 region has 17 residues. The CDR3 spells CASSYSPHYAGNTEAFF. The CDR3 region has the DNA TGTGCCAGCAGTTACTCCCCCCATTATGCAGGGAACACTGAAGCTTTCTTT.

The chain is built from TRBV15 and TRBJ2-6, with 7 bases aligning to TRBD2. V dropped 5 bases and J dropped 4; count of bases not matched to a gene: 11. This CDR3 is built from 17 residues. Germline V gives CDR1 LNHNV, CDR2 YYDKDF (reference sequence). The CDR3 loop is CATSFTRGRSGANVLTF. DNA for the CDR3: TGTGCCACCAGCTTCACCCGCGGGAGATCCGGGGCCAACGTCCTGACTTTC.

V is TRBV28 and J is TRBJ1-5; TRBD1 matches at 8 bases. Germline loops: CDR1 MDHEN, CDR2 SYDVKM. Trimming at V came to 6 bases and at J to 7 bases, leaving 8 bases not matched to a gene. The CDR3 is 14 residues long. Here the CDR3 reads CASSYDRGRQPQHF. Written as DNA, the CDR3 is TGTGCCAGCAGCTATGACAGGGGTCGCCAGCCCCAGCATTTT.

The V gene is TRBV2, the J gene TRBJ2-7; maybe TRBD2 (6 bases). The CDR3 runs 14 residues. Germline V lookup: CDR1 SNHLY, CDR2 FYNNEI. The CDR3 DNA sequence: TGTGCTAGAGCCCAACGGGGGAAGGGCTACGAGCAGTACTTC. This gives the protein CARAQRGKGYEQYF.

This clonotype was detected ten times or more. This chain connects TRBV7-9 to TRBJ1-2; D ambiguous. Germline-derived CDR1 and CDR2 are SEHNR and FQNEAQ (reference sequence). The CDR3 loop spans 11 amino acids. Trimming shortened V by 2 bases and J by 10 bases, and 8 bases separated the two germline ends. The CDR3 loop reads CASSLQVVYTF. Written as DNA, the CDR3 is TGTGCCAGCAGCTTACAGGTTGTCTACACCTTC.

This clonotype was recorded many times. The chain recombines TRBV4-1 with TRBJ2-7, with D possibly matching TRBD2 (5 bases). Trimming took 1 base from V and 6 from J, leaving 7 bases between them. Germline loops: CDR1 MGHRA, CDR2 YSYEKL. The CDR3 length is 12 residues. CDR3 nucleotides: TGCGCCAGCAGCCAAGCAAGCGGCGAGCAGTACTTC. Protein: CASSQASGEQYF.

This clonotype appeared a few times. The V call is TRBV28, the J call TRBJ2-7, with TRBD2 matching over 8 bases. Germline assignment: CDR1 MDHEN and CDR2 SYDVKM. Trimming took 9 bases from V and 3 from J; bases not matched to a gene: 13. This CDR3 comprises 15 residues. This CDR3 is CASASGPTPIYEQYF. DNA of the CDR3: TGTGCCAGTGCTAGCGGGCCCACGCCTATCTACGAGCAGTACTTC.

This chain links TRBV24-1 with TRBJ1-2; D gene unclear. Trimming removed 3 bases at V and 8 bases at J, with 12 bases between. CDR1 and CDR2 (germline): KGHDR, SFDVKD. CDR3 length equals 13 residues. DNA for the CDR3: TGTGCCACCAGTGATCCACTGGCGATCGGCTACACCTTC. The encoded protein is CATSDPLAIGYTF.

The chain recombines TRBV29-1 with TRBJ2-7; possibly TRBD1 for D (9 bases). This CDR3 is built from 13 residues. The germline V gene has CDR1 SQVTM and CDR2 ANQGSEA. Trimming pared 6 bases from V and 5 bases from J, leaving 17 bases between. CDR3: CSVKRGTGNEQYF. CDR3 nucleotides: TGCAGCGTGAAGCGGGGGACAGGGAACGAGCAGTACTTC.

This clonotype was counted at least ten times. Here the CDR3 reads CATRDTNTGELFF. CDR3 DNA sequence: TGTGCCACCAGGGACACCAACACCGGGGAGCTGTTTTTT. The gene calls are TRBV7-9 and TRBJ2-2, with D perhaps matching TRBD1 (6 bases). The CDR3 contains 13 residues. The germline gives CDR1 SEHNR, CDR2 FQNEAQ (reference sequence). Trimming pared 10 bases from V and 2 bases from J, leaving 11 bases between.

The V and J genes are TRBV30 and TRBJ2-7, with TRBD2 identical over 8 bases. Unmatched junction bases numbered 8, after V lost 0 bases and J lost 7 bases. The CDR3 consists of 14 residues. The germline CDR1 and CDR2 sequences are GTSNPN and SVGIG (reference sequence). CDR3 amino acids: CAWSVRLAGPEQYF. The DNA for the CDR3 is TGTGCCTGGAGTGTTCGCCTAGCGGGCCCAGAGCAGTACTTC.